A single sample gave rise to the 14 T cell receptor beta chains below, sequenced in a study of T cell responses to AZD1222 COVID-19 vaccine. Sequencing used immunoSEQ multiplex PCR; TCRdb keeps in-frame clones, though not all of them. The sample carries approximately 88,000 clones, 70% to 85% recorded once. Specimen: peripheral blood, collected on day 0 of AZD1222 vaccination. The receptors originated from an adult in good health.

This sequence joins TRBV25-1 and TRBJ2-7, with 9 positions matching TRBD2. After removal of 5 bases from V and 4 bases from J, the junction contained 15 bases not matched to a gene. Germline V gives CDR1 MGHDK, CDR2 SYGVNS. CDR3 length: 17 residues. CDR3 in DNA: TGTGCCAGCAGTTTAATTTGGCTAGCGGGATTCTATTACGAGCAGTACTTC. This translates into CASSLIWLAGFYYEQYF.

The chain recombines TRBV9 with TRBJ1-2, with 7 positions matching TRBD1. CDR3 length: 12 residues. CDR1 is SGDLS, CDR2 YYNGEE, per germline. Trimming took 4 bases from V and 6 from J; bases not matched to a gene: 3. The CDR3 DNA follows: TGTGCCAGCAGCCAACAGGGGCATGGCTACACCTTC. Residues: CASSQQGHGYTF.

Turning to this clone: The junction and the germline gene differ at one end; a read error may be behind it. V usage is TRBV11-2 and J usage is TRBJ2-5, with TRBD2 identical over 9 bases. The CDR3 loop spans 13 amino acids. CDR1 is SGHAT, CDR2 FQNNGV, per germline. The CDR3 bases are TGTGCCAGCAGCTTGTTAGCGGGAGAGGCCCAGTACTTC. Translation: CASSLLAGEAQYF.

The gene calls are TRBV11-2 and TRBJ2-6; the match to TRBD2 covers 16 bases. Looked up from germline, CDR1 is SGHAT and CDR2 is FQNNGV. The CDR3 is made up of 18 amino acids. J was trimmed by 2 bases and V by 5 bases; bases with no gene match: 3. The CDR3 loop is CASSTGTSGRAGANVLTF. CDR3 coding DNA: TGTGCCAGCAGCACAGGGACTAGCGGGAGGGCTGGGGCCAACGTCCTGACTTTC. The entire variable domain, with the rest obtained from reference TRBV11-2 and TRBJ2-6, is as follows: EAGVAQSPRYKIIEKRQSVAFWCNPISGHATLYWYQQILGQGPKLLIQFQNNGVVDDSQLPKDRFSAERLKGVDSTLKIQPAKLEDSAVYLCASSTGTSGRAGANVLTFGAGSRLTVL.

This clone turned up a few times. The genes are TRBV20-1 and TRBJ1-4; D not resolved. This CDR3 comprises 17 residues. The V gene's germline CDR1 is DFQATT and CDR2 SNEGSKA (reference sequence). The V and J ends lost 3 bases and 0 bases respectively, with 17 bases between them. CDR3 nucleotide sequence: TGCAGTGCTAGTCAAGTAGGGAAACTGACAACTAATGAAAAACTGTTTTTT. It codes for CSASQVGKLTTNEKLFF.

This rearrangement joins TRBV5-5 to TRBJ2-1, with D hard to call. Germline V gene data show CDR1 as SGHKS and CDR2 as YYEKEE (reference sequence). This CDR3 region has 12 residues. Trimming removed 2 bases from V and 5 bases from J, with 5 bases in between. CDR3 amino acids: CASSFRDNEQFF. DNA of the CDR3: TGTGCCAGCAGCTTTCGGGACAATGAGCAGTTCTTC.

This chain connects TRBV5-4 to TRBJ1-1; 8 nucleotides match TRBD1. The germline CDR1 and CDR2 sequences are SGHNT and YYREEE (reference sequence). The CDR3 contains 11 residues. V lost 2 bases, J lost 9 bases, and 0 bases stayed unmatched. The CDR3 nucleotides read TGTGCCAGCAGCTTCAGGGGGCAAGCTTTCTTT. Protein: CASSFRGQAFF.

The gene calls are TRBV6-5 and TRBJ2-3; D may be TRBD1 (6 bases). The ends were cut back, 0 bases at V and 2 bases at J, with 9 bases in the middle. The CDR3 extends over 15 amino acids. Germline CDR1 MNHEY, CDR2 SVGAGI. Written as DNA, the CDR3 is TGTGCCAGCAGTTACTCACAGGGATCCACAGATACGCAGTATTTT. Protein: CASSYSQGSTDTQYF.

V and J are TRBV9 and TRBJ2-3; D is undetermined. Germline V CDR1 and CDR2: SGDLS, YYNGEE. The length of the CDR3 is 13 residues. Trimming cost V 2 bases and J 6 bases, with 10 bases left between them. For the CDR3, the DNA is TGTGCCAGCAGCGTTCGTACCGGCGATACGCAGTATTTT. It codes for CASSVRTGDTQYF.

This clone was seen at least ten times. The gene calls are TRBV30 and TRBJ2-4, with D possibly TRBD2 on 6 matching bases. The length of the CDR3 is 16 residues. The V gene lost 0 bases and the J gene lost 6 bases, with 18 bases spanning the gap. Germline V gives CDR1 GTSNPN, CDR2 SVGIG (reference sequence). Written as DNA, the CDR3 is TGTGCCTGGAGTGTACGGGGGAGTCCAATAATAAACATTCAGTACTTC. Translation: CAWSVRGSPIINIQYF.

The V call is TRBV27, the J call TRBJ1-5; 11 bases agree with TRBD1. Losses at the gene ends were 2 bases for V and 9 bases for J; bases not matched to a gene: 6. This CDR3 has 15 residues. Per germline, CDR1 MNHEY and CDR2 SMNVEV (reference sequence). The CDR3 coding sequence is TGTGCCAGCAGTTTAGGGACAGGGGGGGATAGGCCCCAGCATTTT. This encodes CASSLGTGGDRPQHF.

CDR3 sequence (DNA): TGTGCCAGCAGCCAGGGACTAGCGGGAGGTAATCGGGGCTCCTACGAGCAGTACTTC. Amino acid sequence: CASSQGLAGGNRGSYEQYF. The chain carries TRBV4-2 and TRBJ2-7, with 15 bases lining up with TRBD2. With 3 bases clipped from V and 0 bases from J, the junction kept 9 bases outside the gene matches. Per germline, CDR1 LGHNA and CDR2 YNFKEQ. The CDR3 spans 19 residues.

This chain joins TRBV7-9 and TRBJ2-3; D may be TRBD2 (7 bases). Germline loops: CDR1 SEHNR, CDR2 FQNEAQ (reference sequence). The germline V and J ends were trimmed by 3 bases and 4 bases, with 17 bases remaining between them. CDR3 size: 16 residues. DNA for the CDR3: TGTGCCAGCAGCTTTCTTGTAGGGGGAGGGTCAGATACGCAGTATTTT. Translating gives CASSFLVGGGSDTQYF.

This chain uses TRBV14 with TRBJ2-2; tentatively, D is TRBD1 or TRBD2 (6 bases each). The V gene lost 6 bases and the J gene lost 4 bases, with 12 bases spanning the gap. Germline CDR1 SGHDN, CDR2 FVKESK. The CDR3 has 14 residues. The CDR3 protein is CASRQGGGTGELFF. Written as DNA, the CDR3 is TGTGCCAGCAGACAGGGAGGTGGCACCGGGGAGCTGTTTTTT.